Given below is one T cell receptor (beta chain) in context. The data derive from a study of blood T cell repertoires in COVID-19. Sequenced by immunoSEQ multiplex PCR; TCRdb stores in-frame clones only, minus some. The sample lists 170,000 or so clones; around 87% were seen once. The junction had 5 bases not matched to a gene; V was cut back by 5 bases and J by 1 base. This CDR3 is 15 amino acids long. The germline gives CDR1 MNHEY, CDR2 SVGAGI. The receptor comes from a man aged 60 to 75 with COVID-19, enrolled during active disease. The sequencing sample was made of peripheral blood. The rearrangement joins TRBV6-5 to TRBJ1-1; 9 positions match TRBD1. The CDR3 coding sequence is TGTGCCAGCAGTCTCCGGACAGGGGCGAACACTGAAGCTTTCTTT. This sequence encodes CASSLRTGANTEAFF.